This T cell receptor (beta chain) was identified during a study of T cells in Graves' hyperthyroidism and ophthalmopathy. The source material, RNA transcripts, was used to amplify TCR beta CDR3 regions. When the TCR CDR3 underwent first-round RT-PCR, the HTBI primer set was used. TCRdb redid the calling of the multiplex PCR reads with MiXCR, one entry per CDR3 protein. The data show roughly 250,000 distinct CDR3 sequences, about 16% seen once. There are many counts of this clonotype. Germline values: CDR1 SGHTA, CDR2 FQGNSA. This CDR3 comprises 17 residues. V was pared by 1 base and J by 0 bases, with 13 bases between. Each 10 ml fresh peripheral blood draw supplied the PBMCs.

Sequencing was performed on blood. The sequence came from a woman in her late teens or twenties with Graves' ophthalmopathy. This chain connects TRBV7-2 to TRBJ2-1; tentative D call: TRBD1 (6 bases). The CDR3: CASSLVPDRPSYNEQFF. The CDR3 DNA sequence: TGTGCCAGCAGCTTAGTGCCCGACAGGCCCTCCTACAATGAGCAGTTCTTC.